This TCR beta chain is from a study of shared clonotypes between healthy human individuals. Deep was the level at which the assay was run. Here immunoSEQ multiplex PCR was the method, and the copy in TCRdb shows in-frame clones only, minus some. The table shows a few million clones, with approximately 93% occurring only once. This CDR3 is built from 18 residues. Germline assignment: CDR1 SGHTA and CDR2 FQGTGA. Trimming left V 5 bases short and J 10 bases short, with 27 bases between. The V gene is TRBV7-3, the J gene TRBJ1-6; D is unresolved. Sequences were obtained from naive CD4+ T cells from PBMCs. Described subset: CD45RA+ positively selected. This TCR was sampled from a man between 18 and 29 years old in good health. Some clones in this sample may be carry-over from other donors' samples. The CDR3 sequence: CASSPVDLPGPTRSPLHF. The CDR3, as DNA: TGTGCCAGCAGCCCTGTCGACCTACCGGGCCCTACGCGATCACCCCTCCACTTT.